This TCR beta chain was observed in a study of blood T cell repertoires in COVID-19. The CDR3 runs to 15 residues. CDR1 and CDR2 from the germline V gene are KGHSH and LQKENI. Trimming removed 1 base from V and 7 bases from J, with 11 bases in between. Only in-frame clones appear in the TCRdb table, and some are missing; sequencing was by immunoSEQ multiplex PCR. The sample lists approximately 31,000 clones, roughly nine tenths occurring once. The TCR sequence derives from a woman at least 80 years old with active or convalescent COVID-19. The sample taken for sequencing was peripheral blood. The V call is TRBV18, the J call TRBJ1-6; D perhaps matches TRBD1 (5 bases). In nucleotides, the CDR3 is TGTGCCAGCTCACCACTTGATGGGGGGAATTCACCCCTCCACTTT. Translation: CASSPLDGGNSPLHF. Based on the CDR3 plus reference TRBV18 and TRBJ1-6, the full variable domain is NAGVMQNPRHLVRRRGQEARLRCSPMKGHSHVYWYRQLPEEGLKFMVYLQKENIIDESGMPKERFSAEFPKEGPSILRIQQVVRGDSAAYFCASSPLDGGNSPLHFGNGTRLTVT.